This TCR beta chain was identified in a study of glioma-infiltrating T cells. This clonotype appeared many times. The trim removed 4 bases at V and 9 bases at J, leaving 3 bases unmatched. The CDR3 loop spans 14 amino acids. Germline-derived CDR1 and CDR2 are LGHNA and YNFKEQ. Amplification of TCR alpha and beta CDR3 regions from RNA used iRepertoire nested multiplex PCR. One entry per CDR3 protein, called by TCRdb with MiXCR from the multiplex PCR reads. The repertoire holds about 180,000 distinct CDR3 sequences, with under 55% as singletons. Sequencing used glioma tissue, nonneoplastic brain tissue, or PBMCs (not recorded which). The TCR originated in a human donor with low-grade glioma or glioblastoma, undergoing nonglioma brain surgery, or in good health (not recorded which). The rearrangement uses TRBV4-2 and TRBJ2-1; 13 positions agree with TRBD2. The CDR3 protein is CASSRTSGSIEQFF. CDR3 nucleotide sequence: TGTGCCAGCAGCCGGACTAGCGGGAGTATTGAGCAGTTCTTC.